Presented here are 24 T cell receptor beta chains from one specimen sequenced in a study of memory CD4+ T cells and cytomegalovirus serostatus. Single viable CD3+CD4+CD8-CD45RO+ cells were sorted as the memory CD4+ T cells. TCRdb's copy holds only in-frame clones and misses some; the assay was immunoSEQ multiplex PCR. The sample carries about 92,000 clones, roughly 80% recorded once. Sequenced: memory CD4+ T cells from blood. The receptors were sampled from an adult in good health and CMV-seropositive.

V usage is TRBV10-1 and J usage is TRBJ1-2; no definite D call. Germline V gene sequence: CDR1 WNHNN, CDR2 SYGVQD (reference sequence). Trimming shortened V by 3 bases and J by 3 bases, and 5 bases separated the two germline ends. The CDR3 consists of 12 residues. The CDR3 here is CASSDGDYGYTF. For the CDR3, the DNA is TGCGCCAGCAGTGACGGGGACTATGGCTACACCTTC.

J is TRBJ2-6 and V is TRBV7-3; unclear D gene. Trimming left V 5 bases short and J 1 base short, with 6 bases between. Germline V CDR1 and CDR2: SGHTA, FQGTGA. The CDR3 has 14 residues. The CDR3: CASSGSSGANVLTF. The CDR3 nucleotides are TGTGCCAGCAGCGGGTCTTCTGGGGCCAACGTCCTGACTTTC.

The chain employs TRBV28 and TRBJ1-5; TRBD1 aligns across 8 bases. The germline gives CDR1 MDHEN, CDR2 SYDVKM. CDR3 length equals 14 residues. Trimming at V came to 10 bases and at J to 7 bases, leaving 12 bases not matched to a gene. CDR3 region: CATSGGAGGQPQHF. The CDR3 DNA reads TGTGCCACCTCTGGGGGGGCAGGGGGCCAGCCCCAGCATTTT.

The chain combines TRBV15 with TRBJ2-5, with 11 bases aligning to TRBD2. Germline CDR1 LNHNV, CDR2 YYDKDF (reference sequence). The CDR3 length is 16 residues. V was clipped by 4 bases and J by 0 bases; unmatched bases: 4. The CDR3 loop reads CATSKYSGRDQETQYF. Here the CDR3 DNA reads TGTGCCACCAGCAAATATAGCGGGAGGGACCAAGAGACCCAGTACTTC.

The V gene is TRBV11-3, the J gene TRBJ1-5; D ambiguous. Germline CDR1 is SGHNT and CDR2 is YENEEA. This CDR3 region has 16 residues. Trimming took 1 base from V and 1 from J, leaving 11 bases between them. The CDR3 nucleotides read TGTGCCAGCAGCTTAGTCCAGCAGGAGAGCAATCAGCCCCAGCATTTT. Translated, it gives CASSLVQQESNQPQHF. The full variable domain, its missing parts supplied by reference TRBV11-3 and TRBJ1-5, is EAGVVQSPRYKIIEKKQPVAFWCNPISGHNTLYWYLQNLGQGPELLIRYENEEAVDDSQLPKDRFSAERLKGVDSTLKIQPAELGDSAVYLCASSLVQQESNQPQHFGDGTRLSIL.

The rearrangement joins TRBV7-2 to TRBJ2-7; 7 bases align to TRBD2. With V trimmed by 7 bases and J by 3 bases, 9 bases remained unmatched. The CDR3 length is 14 residues. The germline CDR1 and CDR2 sequences are SGHTA and FQGNSA. The CDR3 sequence: CASTQRGGYYEQYF. In DNA form, the CDR3 reads TGTGCCAGCACCCAACGCGGGGGTTACTACGAGCAGTACTTC.

The chain combines TRBV5-1 with TRBJ1-1; maybe TRBD1 (6 bases). Per the germline V gene, CDR1 is SGHRS and CDR2 is YFSETQ. V was trimmed by 4 bases and J by 0 bases, leaving 16 bases between them. The CDR3 spans 16 residues. CDR3 in amino acids: CASSGLTGVMNTEAFF. CDR3 nucleotide sequence: TGCGCCAGCAGCGGGTTGACAGGAGTGATGAACACTGAAGCTTTCTTT. The full variable domain, completed using reference TRBV5-1 and TRBJ1-1, is KAGVTQTPRYLIKTRGQQVTLSCSPISGHRSVSWYQQTPGQGLQFLFEYFSETQRNKGNFPGRFSGRQFSNSRSEMNVSTLELGDSALYLCASSGLTGVMNTEAFFGQGTRLTVV.

This clone was seen a handful of times. The chain combines TRBV5-6 with TRBJ2-7; 8 positions agree with TRBD1. The CDR3 covers 15 residues. In germline, CDR1 is SGHDT, CDR2 YYEEEE. The V and J ends lost 4 bases and 0 bases, in that order; junction bases with no gene match: 6. In DNA form, the CDR3 reads TGTGCCAGCAGCGGCCTGGACAGGGCCTCCTACGAGCAGTACTTC. Translating gives CASSGLDRASYEQYF.

The chain uses TRBV6-5 and TRBJ1-6; no clear D. The CDR3 is 14 residues long. Trimming stripped 0 bases from V and 10 bases from J, with 10 bases between. Germline V gives CDR1 MNHEY, CDR2 SVGAGI. This chain's CDR3 is CASSYSSLGSPLHF. The CDR3 DNA follows: TGTGCCAGCAGTTACTCTTCCCTGGGGTCACCCCTCCACTTT.

This clone was picked up a small number of times. J is TRBJ2-5 and V is TRBV7-3, with 7 positions matching TRBD1. CDR1 and CDR2 from the germline V gene are SGHTA and FQGTGA. V lost 5 bases to trimming and J lost 4 bases; unmatched junction nucleotides: 4. The CDR3 is made up of 13 amino acids. The CDR3 protein is CASSPNRGETQYF. In DNA form, the CDR3 reads TGTGCCAGCAGCCCCAACAGGGGAGAGACCCAGTACTTC. The whole variable domain, filled in from reference TRBV7-3 and TRBJ2-5, reads GAGVSQTPSNKVTEKGKYVELRCDPISGHTALYWYRQSLGQGPEFLIYFQGTGAADDSGLPNDRFFAVRPEGSVSTLKIQRTERGDSAVYLCASSPNRGETQYFGPGTRLLVL.

This clone was seen only once. The rearrangement uses TRBV5-6 and TRBJ2-7; no clear D gene. There are 14 residues in the CDR3. In germline, CDR1 is SGHDT, CDR2 YYEEEE. Deletions cut 0 bases from V and 0 bases from J, with 7 bases between. This chain's CDR3 is CASSLDPGSYEQYF. The CDR3 coding sequence is TGTGCCAGCAGCTTGGATCCGGGCTCCTACGAGCAGTACTTC.

This chain connects TRBV6-1 to TRBJ2-3; D remains ambiguous. Trimming pared 4 bases from V and 1 base from J, leaving 12 bases between. The CDR3 is made up of 15 amino acids. The germline CDR1 and CDR2 sequences are MNHNS and SASEGT. The CDR3: CASSVVTSGTDTQYF. The CDR3 DNA reads TGTGCCAGCAGTGTAGTCACCTCCGGCACAGATACGCAGTATTTT.

The chain has TRBV27 and TRBJ1-5, with a weak D call TRBD1 (5 bases). The CDR3 covers 16 residues. Per the germline V gene, CDR1 is MNHEY and CDR2 is SMNVEV (reference sequence). Trimming left V 3 bases short and J 6 bases short, with 18 bases between. CDR3 sequence (DNA): TGTGCCAGCAGTTTCCGGGGGGACGGTCTCCCTCAGCCCCAGCATTTT. This sequence encodes CASSFRGDGLPQPQHF.

The rearrangement links TRBV19 to TRBJ2-5; D tentatively fits TRBD1 or TRBD2 (5 bases each). The length of the CDR3 is 15 residues. The germline V and J ends were trimmed by 3 bases and 4 bases, with 15 bases remaining between them. Per germline, CDR1 LNHDA and CDR2 SQIVND (reference sequence). The CDR3 spells CASSIDRDATETQYF. The DNA of the CDR3 is TGTGCCAGTAGTATCGACCGGGACGCCACAGAGACCCAGTACTTC.

This chain uses TRBV14 with TRBJ1-4; a possible D gene is TRBD1 (5 bases). CDR3 size: 17 residues. Germline V gives CDR1 SGHDN, CDR2 FVKESK. Trimming took off 1 base at V and 7 bases at J, with 19 bases between the two ends. In DNA form, the CDR3 reads TGTGCCAGCAGCCAAGTTGGGGGTCGCCGCCCCGTTGAAAAACTGTTTTTT. Protein sequence: CASSQVGGRRPVEKLFF.

The chain employs TRBV4-1 and TRBJ2-2; 9 bases line up with TRBD2. V lost 3 bases to trimming and J lost 3 bases; unmatched junction nucleotides: 5. The CDR3 is made up of 16 amino acids. The germline V gene encodes CDR1 MGHRA and CDR2 YSYEKL. The DNA for the CDR3 is TGCGCCAGCAGCCAGATAGCGGGAGAGGACACCGGGGAGCTGTTTTTT. This codes for CASSQIAGEDTGELFF.

This clone was seen only a few times. This sequence joins TRBV9 and TRBJ1-2; no clear D. Looked up from germline, CDR1 is SGDLS and CDR2 is YYNGEE. This CDR3 has 13 amino acids. V was trimmed by 4 bases and J by 4 bases, leaving 11 bases between them. Here the CDR3 reads CASSPDVSYGYTF. The CDR3 bases are TGTGCCAGCAGCCCAGACGTTTCCTATGGCTACACCTTC.

J is TRBJ2-7 and V is TRBV14; D might be TRBD2 (6 bases). The V gene lost 4 bases and the J gene lost 6 bases, with 16 bases spanning the gap. The CDR3 is made up of 14 amino acids. The germline gives CDR1 SGHDN, CDR2 FVKESK. The CDR3 sequence is CASSLIAAGGEQYF. CDR3 bases: TGTGCCAGCAGCCTTATAGCGGCGGGCGGCGAGCAGTACTTC.

This clone showed up just a few times. The chain uses TRBV27 and TRBJ1-1, with D unresolved. V lost 3 bases to trimming and J lost 0 bases, with 8 bases between them. CDR3 length equals 14 residues. Germline CDR1 MNHEY, CDR2 SMNVEV (reference sequence). The CDR3 DNA follows: TGTGCCAGCAGTTTTTCCCGGATGAACACTGAAGCTTTCTTT. Translation gives CASSFSRMNTEAFF.

J is TRBJ2-1 and V is TRBV19; 7 positions match TRBD2. This CDR3 has 15 residues. V lost 6 bases to trimming and J lost 4 bases; unmatched junction nucleotides: 9. Germline loops: CDR1 LNHDA, CDR2 SQIVND (reference sequence). CDR3 residues: CASSGGEGLYNEQFF. The CDR3 coding sequence is TGTGCCAGTAGCGGAGGGGAGGGCCTTTACAATGAGCAGTTCTTC. Full variable domain (rest looked up from reference TRBV19 and TRBJ2-1): DGGITQSPKYLFRKEGQNVTLSCEQNLNHDAMYWYRQDPGQGLRLIYYSQIVNDFQKGDIAEGYSVSREKKESFPLTVTSAQKNPTAFYLCASSGGEGLYNEQFFGPGTRLTVL.

This chain uses TRBV28 with TRBJ1-2; 7 nucleotides line up with TRBD1. CDR3 length: 14 amino acids. CDR1 and CDR2 from the germline V gene are MDHEN and SYDVKM. After removal of 5 bases from V and 4 bases from J, the junction contained 7 bases not matched to a gene. The CDR3 DNA is TGTGCCAGCAGTACCTCGGGACAGACCTATGGCTACACCTTC. This sequence encodes CASSTSGQTYGYTF.

This rearrangement joins TRBV6-1 to TRBJ2-5; D not certain. V shed 2 bases and J shed 0 bases, with 7 bases lying between them. Germline V gene sequence: CDR1 MNHNS, CDR2 SASEGT. The length of the CDR3 is 14 residues. The CDR3 nucleotides are TGTGCCAGCAGTGAATTAGGACACCAAGAGACCCAGTACTTC. It specifies CASSELGHQETQYF.

The gene calls are TRBV6-1 and TRBJ2-7; the D gene is possibly TRBD2 (6 bases). Germline CDR1 MNHNS, CDR2 SASEGT. CDR3 length: 14 residues. Trimming cost V 8 bases and J 0 bases, with 14 bases left between them. The CDR3 DNA is TGTGCCAGCCGCCGGGACTTCGACTCCTACGAGCAGTACTTC. The encoded protein is CASRRDFDSYEQYF.

V and J are TRBV2 and TRBJ2-7, with 11 positions matching TRBD2. This CDR3 spans 15 amino acids. CDR1 SNHLY and CDR2 FYNNEI come from the germline V gene. The J segment lost 3 bases and the V segment lost 7 bases, leaving 8 bases of the junction unmatched. CDR3 coding DNA: TGTGCCAGCACGTTCTATGGGACTAGCGGCTACGAGCAGTACTTC. Its translation is CASTFYGTSGYEQYF. The variable domain in full, with the rest retrieved from reference TRBV2 and TRBJ2-7, is EPEVTQTPSHQVTQMGQEVILRCVPISNHLYFYWYRQILGQKVEFLVSFYNNEISEKSEIFDDQFSVERPDGSNFTLKIRSTKLEDSAMYFCASTFYGTSGYEQYFGPGTRLTVT.